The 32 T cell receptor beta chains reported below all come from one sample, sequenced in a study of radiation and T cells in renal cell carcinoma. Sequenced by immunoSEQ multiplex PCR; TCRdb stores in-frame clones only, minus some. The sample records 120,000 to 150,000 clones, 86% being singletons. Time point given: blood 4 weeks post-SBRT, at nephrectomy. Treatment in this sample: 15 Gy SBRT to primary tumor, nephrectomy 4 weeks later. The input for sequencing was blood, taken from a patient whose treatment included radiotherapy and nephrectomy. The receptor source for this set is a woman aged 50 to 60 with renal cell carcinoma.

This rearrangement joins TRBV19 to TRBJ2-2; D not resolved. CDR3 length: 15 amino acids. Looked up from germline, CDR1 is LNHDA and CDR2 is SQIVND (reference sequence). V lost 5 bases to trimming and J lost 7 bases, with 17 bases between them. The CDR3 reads CASSSPRTSDGELFF. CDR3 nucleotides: TGTGCCAGTAGTTCCCCACGCACATCGGACGGGGAGCTGTTTTTT.

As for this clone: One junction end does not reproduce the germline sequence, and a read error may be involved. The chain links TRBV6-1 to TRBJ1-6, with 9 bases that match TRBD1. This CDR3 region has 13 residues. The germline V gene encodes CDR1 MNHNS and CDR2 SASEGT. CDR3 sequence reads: CASSEGVGQGPDF. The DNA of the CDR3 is TGTGCCAGCAGTGAAGGCGTCGGACAGGGGCCTGACTTT.

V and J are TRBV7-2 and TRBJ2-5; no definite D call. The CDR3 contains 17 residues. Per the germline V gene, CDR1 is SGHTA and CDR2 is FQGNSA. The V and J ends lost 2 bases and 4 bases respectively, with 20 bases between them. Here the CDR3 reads CASSLIGYGEIRETQYF. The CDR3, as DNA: TGTGCCAGCAGCTTAATCGGATATGGTGAGATTCGAGAGACCCAGTACTTC.

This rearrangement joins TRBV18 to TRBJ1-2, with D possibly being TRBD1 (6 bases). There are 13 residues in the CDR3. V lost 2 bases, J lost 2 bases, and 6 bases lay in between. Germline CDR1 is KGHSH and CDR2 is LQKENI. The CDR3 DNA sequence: TGTGCCAGCTCACCAACAGGGAACTATGGCTACACCTTC. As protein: CASSPTGNYGYTF.

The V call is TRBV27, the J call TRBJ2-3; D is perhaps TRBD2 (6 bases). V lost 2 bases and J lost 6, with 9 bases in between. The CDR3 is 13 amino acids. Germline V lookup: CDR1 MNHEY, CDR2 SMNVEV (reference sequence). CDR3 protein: CASSLGGRDTQYF. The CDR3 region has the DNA TGTGCCAGCAGTTTAGGTGGGAGGGATACGCAGTATTTT.

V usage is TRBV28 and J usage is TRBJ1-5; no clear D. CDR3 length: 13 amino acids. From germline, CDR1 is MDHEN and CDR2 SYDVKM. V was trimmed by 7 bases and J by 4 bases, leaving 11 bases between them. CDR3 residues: CASTLSVNQPQHF. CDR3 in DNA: TGTGCCAGCACCCTATCAGTGAATCAGCCCCAGCATTTT.

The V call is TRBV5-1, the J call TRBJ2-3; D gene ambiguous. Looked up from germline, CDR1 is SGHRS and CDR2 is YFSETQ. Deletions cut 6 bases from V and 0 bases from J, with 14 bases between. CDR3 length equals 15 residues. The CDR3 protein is CASTENPASTDTQYF. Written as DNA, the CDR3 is TGCGCCAGCACGGAAAACCCCGCTAGCACAGATACGCAGTATTTT.

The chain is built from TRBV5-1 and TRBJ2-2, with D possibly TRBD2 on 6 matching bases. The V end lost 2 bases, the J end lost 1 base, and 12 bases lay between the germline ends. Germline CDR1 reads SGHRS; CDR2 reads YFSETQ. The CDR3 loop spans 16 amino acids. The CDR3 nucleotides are TGCGCCAGCAGCTTTCTTCTCGGGGGGAACACCGGGGAGCTGTTTTTT. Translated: CASSFLLGGNTGELFF. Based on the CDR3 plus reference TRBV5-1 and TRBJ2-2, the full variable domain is KAGVTQTPRYLIKTRGQQVTLSCSPISGHRSVSWYQQTPGQGLQFLFEYFSETQRNKGNFPGRFSGRQFSNSRSEMNVSTLELGDSALYLCASSFLLGGNTGELFFGEGSRLTVL.

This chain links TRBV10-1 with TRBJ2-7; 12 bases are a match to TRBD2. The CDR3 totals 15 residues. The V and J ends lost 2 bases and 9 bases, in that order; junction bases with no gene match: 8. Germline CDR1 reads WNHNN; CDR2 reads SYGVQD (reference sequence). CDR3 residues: CASSEASGRAFGQYF. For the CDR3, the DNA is TGCGCCAGCAGTGAGGCTAGCGGGAGGGCCTTCGGGCAGTACTTC.

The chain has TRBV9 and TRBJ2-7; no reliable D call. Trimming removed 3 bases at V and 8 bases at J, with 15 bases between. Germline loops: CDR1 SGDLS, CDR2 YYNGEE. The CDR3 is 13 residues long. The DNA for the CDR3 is TGTGCCAGCAGCGCGAGGCCTTTGGCCCAGCAGTACTTC. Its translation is CASSARPLAQQYF.

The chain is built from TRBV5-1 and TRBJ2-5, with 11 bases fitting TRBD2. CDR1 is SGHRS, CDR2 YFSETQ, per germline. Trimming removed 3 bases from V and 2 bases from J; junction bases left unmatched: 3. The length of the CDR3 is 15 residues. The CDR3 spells CASSSGLAEQETQYF. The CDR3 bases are TGCGCCAGCAGCTCGGGACTAGCGGAGCAAGAGACCCAGTACTTC.

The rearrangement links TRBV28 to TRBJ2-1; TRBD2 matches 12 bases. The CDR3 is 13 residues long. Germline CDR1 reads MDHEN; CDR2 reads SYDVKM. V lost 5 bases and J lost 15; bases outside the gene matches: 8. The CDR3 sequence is CASSAMTSGSRFF. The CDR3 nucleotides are TGTGCCAGCAGTGCCATGACTAGCGGGAGCCGGTTCTTC.

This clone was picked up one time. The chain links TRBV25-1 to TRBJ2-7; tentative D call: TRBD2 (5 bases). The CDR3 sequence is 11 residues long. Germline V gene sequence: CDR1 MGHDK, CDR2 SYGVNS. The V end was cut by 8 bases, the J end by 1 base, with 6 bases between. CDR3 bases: TGTGCCAGCGGGAGTTCCTACGAGCAGTACTTC. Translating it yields CASGSSYEQYF.

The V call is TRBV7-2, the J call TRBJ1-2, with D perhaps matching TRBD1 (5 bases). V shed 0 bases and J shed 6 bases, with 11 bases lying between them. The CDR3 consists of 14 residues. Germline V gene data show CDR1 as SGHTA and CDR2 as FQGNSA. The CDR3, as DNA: TGTGCCAGCAGCTTAGCACAGGCGGTAGATGGCTACACCTTC. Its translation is CASSLAQAVDGYTF.

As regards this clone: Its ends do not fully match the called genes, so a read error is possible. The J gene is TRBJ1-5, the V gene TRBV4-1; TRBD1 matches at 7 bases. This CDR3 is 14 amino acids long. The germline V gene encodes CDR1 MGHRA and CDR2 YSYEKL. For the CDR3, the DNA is TGCGCCAGCAGCCCAAAACCACCACCGGGACAGCTAGATTTT. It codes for CASSPKPPPGQLDF.

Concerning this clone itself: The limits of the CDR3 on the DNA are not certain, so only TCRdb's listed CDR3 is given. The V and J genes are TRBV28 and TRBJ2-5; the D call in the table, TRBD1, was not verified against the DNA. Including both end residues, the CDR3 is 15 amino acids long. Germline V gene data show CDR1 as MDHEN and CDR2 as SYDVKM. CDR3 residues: CASSSSQGIGGTQYF.

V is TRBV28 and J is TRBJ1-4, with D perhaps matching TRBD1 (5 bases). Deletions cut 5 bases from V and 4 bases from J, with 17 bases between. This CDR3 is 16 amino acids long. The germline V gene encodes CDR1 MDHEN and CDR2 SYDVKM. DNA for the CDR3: TGTGCCAGCAGTCGAATATGGTCAGGGATTAATGAAAAACTGTTTTTT. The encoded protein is CASSRIWSGINEKLFF.

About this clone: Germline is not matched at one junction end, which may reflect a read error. The CDR3 reads CASSLAGGPTGELFF. The CDR3 nucleotides are TGTGCCAGCAGTTTAGCGGGAGGGCCTACCGGGGAGCTGTTTTTT. This chain uses TRBV7-6 with TRBJ2-2; 11 positions match TRBD2. Germline CDR1 reads SGHVS; CDR2 reads FNYEAQ. The length of the CDR3 is 15 residues.

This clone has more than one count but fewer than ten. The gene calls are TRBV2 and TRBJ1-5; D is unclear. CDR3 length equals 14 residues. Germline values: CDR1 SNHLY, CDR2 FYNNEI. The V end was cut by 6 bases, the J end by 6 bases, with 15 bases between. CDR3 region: CASRKEEAFQPQHF. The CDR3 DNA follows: TGTGCCAGCAGAAAAGAAGAGGCGTTTCAGCCCCAGCATTTT. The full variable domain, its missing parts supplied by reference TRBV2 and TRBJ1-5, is EPEVTQTPSHQVTQMGQEVILRCVPISNHLYFYWYRQILGQKVEFLVSFYNNEISEKSEIFDDQFSVERPDGSNFTLKIRSTKLEDSAMYFCASRKEEAFQPQHFGDGTRLSIL.

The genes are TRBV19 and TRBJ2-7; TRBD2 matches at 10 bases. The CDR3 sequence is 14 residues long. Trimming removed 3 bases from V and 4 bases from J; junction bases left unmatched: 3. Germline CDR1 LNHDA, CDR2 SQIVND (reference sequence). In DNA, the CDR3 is TGTGCCAGTAGTATTTCACTAGCGGGGTACGAGCAGTACTTC. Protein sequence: CASSISLAGYEQYF.

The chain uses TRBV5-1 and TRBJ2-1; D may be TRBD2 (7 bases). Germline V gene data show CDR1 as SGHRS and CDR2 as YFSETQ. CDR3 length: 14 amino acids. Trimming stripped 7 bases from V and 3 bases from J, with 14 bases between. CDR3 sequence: CASQGLADYNEQFF. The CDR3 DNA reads TGCGCCAGCCAGGGGCTAGCGGACTACAATGAGCAGTTCTTC.

Here the CDR3 reads CASSRTGLAGESGEQYF. The CDR3 region has the DNA TGCGCCAGCAGCCGGACGGGACTAGCGGGAGAATCAGGCGAGCAGTACTTC. The chain joins TRBV5-1 to TRBJ2-7; TRBD2 aligns across 14 bases. The germline V gene encodes CDR1 SGHRS and CDR2 YFSETQ. V was pared by 4 bases and J by 6 bases, with 12 bases of the junction left unmatched. The CDR3 is 17 amino acids.

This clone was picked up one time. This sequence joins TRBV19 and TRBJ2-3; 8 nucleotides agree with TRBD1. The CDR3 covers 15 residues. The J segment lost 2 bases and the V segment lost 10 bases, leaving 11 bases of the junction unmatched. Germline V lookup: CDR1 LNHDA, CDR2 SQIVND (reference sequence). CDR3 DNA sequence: TGTGCCACCATAGAGGGACAGGAGGCCACAGATACGCAGTATTTT. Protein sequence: CATIEGQEATDTQYF. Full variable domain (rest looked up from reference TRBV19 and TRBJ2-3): DGGITQSPKYLFRKEGQNVTLSCEQNLNHDAMYWYRQDPGQGLRLIYYSQIVNDFQKGDIAEGYSVSREKKESFPLTVTSAQKNPTAFYLCATIEGQEATDTQYFGPGTRLTVL.

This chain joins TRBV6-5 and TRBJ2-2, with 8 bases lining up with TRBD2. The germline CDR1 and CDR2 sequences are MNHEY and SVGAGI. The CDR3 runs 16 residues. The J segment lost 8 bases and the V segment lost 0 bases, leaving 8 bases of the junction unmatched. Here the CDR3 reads CASSYSYYGGAGELFF. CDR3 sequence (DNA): TGTGCCAGCAGTTACTCGTATTACGGGGGGGCAGGGGAGCTGTTTTTT.

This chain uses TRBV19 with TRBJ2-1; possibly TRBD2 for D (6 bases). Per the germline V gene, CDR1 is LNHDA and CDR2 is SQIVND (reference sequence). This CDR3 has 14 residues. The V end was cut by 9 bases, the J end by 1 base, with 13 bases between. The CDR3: CASSKGGSYNEQFF. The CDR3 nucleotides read TGTGCCAGCTCCAAAGGAGGGTCCTACAATGAGCAGTTCTTC.

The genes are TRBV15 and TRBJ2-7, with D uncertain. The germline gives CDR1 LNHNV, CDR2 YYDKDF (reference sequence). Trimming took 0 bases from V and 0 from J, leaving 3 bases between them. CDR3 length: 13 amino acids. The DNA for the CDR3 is TGTGCCACCAGCAGAGACACCTCCTACGAGCAGTACTTC. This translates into CATSRDTSYEQYF.

Here the CDR3 reads CASSQDKGDTQYF. The CDR3 DNA sequence: TGTGCCAGCAGCCAAGATAAGGGGGATACGCAGTATTTT. V gene TRBV4-2 combines with J gene TRBJ2-3, with a possible D match to TRBD1 (5 bases). V was pared by 0 bases and J by 6 bases, with 7 bases between. Germline V gene lookup returns CDR1 LGHNA and CDR2 YNFKEQ. There are 13 residues in the CDR3.

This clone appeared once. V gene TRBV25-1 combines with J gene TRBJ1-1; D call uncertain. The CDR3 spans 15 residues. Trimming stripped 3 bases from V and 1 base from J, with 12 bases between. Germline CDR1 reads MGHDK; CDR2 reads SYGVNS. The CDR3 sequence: CASSDSRNPNTEAFF. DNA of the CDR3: TGTGCCAGCAGTGACTCCAGGAACCCGAACACTGAAGCTTTCTTT.

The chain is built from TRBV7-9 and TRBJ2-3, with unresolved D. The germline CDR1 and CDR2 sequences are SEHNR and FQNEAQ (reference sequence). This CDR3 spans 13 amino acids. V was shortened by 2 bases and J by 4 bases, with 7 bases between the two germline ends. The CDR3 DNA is TGTGCCAGCAGCTTACTCTCGGCAGATACGCAGTATTTT. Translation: CASSLLSADTQYF.

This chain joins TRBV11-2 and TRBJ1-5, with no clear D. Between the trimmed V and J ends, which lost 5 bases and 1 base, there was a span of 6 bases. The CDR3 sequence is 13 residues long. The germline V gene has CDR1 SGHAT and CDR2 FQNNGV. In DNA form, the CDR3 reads TGTGCCAGCAGCCCCGGCAGCAATCAGCCCCAGCATTTT. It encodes CASSPGSNQPQHF.

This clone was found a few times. This CDR3 reads CASSRDRGYTF. As DNA, the CDR3 is TGCGCCAGCAGCCGAGATCGGGGCTACACCTTC. The chain is built from TRBV4-1 and TRBJ1-2; D not resolved. Germline assignment: CDR1 MGHRA and CDR2 YSYEKL. The V and J ends lost 4 bases and 8 bases respectively, with 8 bases between them. This CDR3 contains 11 residues.

The CDR3 reads CASSHGGADTQYF. As DNA, the CDR3 is TGTGCCAGCAGCCACGGGGGGGCAGATACGCAGTATTTT. The rearrangement joins TRBV27 to TRBJ2-3; 8 nucleotides agree with TRBD2. The CDR3 totals 13 residues. Germline V gene sequence: CDR1 MNHEY, CDR2 SMNVEV (reference sequence). Losses at the gene ends were 6 bases for V and 4 bases for J; bases not matched to a gene: 3.